The next 9 T cell receptor beta chains were all read from a single sample in a study of CD8 T cells in ankylosing spondylitis. Their antigens remain unidentified. From the 5' RACE reads, TCRdb called clonotypes with MiXCR, one entry per CDR3 protein. Found here are about 700,000 distinct CDR3 sequences, 15% to 20% of them singletons; the top ten hold 15% to 20%. General study findings and limits: A TCR beta motif of fewer than ten highly homologous variants seemed to mark ankylosing spondylitis blood.

The sequencing input was blood, either unsorted or a sorted T cell fraction (not recorded which). The receptors shown here come from a male donor with ankylosing spondylitis.

The chain joins TRBV6-1 to TRBJ1-1, with a tentative D call TRBD1 (5 bases). Trimming took 8 bases from V and 5 from J, leaving 15 bases between them. There are 13 residues in the CDR3. The germline gives CDR1 MNHNS, CDR2 SASEGT. CDR3 loop: CASCTKGRTEAFF. CDR3 in DNA: TGTGCCAGCTGCACAAAGGGGAGGACTGAAGCTTTCTTT.

This clonotype was detected ten times or more. This chain joins TRBV7-9 and TRBJ2-7; 13 positions match TRBD2. Germline trimming cut 5 bases from V and 3 bases from J; bases unmatched to any gene: 4. Germline-derived CDR1 and CDR2 are SEHNR and FQNEAQ (reference sequence). CDR3 length: 15 amino acids. The CDR3 DNA reads TGTGCCAGCAGCCTCCGGACTAGCGGGAGCTACGAGCAGTACTTC. Its protein product is CASSLRTSGSYEQYF.

This clonotype was counted only a few times. This rearrangement joins TRBV11-2 to TRBJ2-3; D uncertain. Germline lookup yields CDR1 SGHAT and CDR2 FQNNGV. The CDR3 sequence is 15 residues long. V was pared by 3 bases and J by 6 bases, with 16 bases between. The CDR3 DNA follows: TGTGCCAGCAGCTTCGGGCACTACCTCCGGGATACGCAGTATTTT. It specifies CASSFGHYLRDTQYF.

This clonotype was seen many times. This chain links TRBV9 with TRBJ2-2; TRBD2 might be the D (6 bases). CDR3 size: 19 residues. Germline CDR1 reads SGDLS; CDR2 reads YYNGEE. Deletions cut 0 bases from V and 0 bases from J, with 18 bases between. In DNA form, the CDR3 reads TGTGCCAGCAGCGTAGCCGGGACTCCGCACCCCGCGAACACCGGGGAGCTGTTTTTT. Its protein product is CASSVAGTPHPANTGELFF.

V usage is TRBV7-9 and J usage is TRBJ2-1; TRBD2 matches 8 bases. Germline V lookup: CDR1 SEHNR, CDR2 FQNEAQ (reference sequence). Losses at the gene ends were 7 bases for V and 2 bases for J; bases not matched to a gene: 7. The CDR3 totals 15 residues. The DNA of the CDR3 is TGTGCCAGCACCTTGGTCGGGGGGGCCTACAATGAGCAGTTCTTC. It codes for CASTLVGGAYNEQFF.

The sample holds a few counts of this clonotype. The J gene is TRBJ2-3, the V gene TRBV20-1; 10 nucleotides match TRBD2. The CDR3 is made up of 16 amino acids. Germline CDR1 DFQATT, CDR2 SNEGSKA (reference sequence). The junction had 4 bases not matched to a gene; V was cut back by 0 bases and J by 1 base. The CDR3 region is CSARDGGTSGTDTQYF. The CDR3 DNA is TGCAGTGCTAGAGATGGGGGGACTAGCGGCACAGATACGCAGTATTTT.

This clonotype was counted only a few times. The chain is built from TRBV4-3 and TRBJ2-5, with D perhaps matching TRBD1 (6 bases). Germline lookup yields CDR1 LGHNA and CDR2 YSLEER. This CDR3 contains 15 residues. The V end was cut by 6 bases, the J end by 1 base, with 15 bases between. The CDR3 nucleotides are TGCGCCAGCAGTTCTGGGACAACTCCCCAAGAGACCCAGTACTTC. Its translation: CASSSGTTPQETQYF.

This chain links TRBV2 with TRBJ2-3; D might be TRBD2 (6 bases). There are 15 residues in the CDR3. CDR1 and CDR2 from the germline V gene are SNHLY and FYNNEI. The V end lost 3 bases, the J end lost 0 bases, and 10 bases lay between the germline ends. The CDR3 DNA reads as TGTGCCAGCAGTGATGGGACTTCCAGCACAGATACGCAGTATTTT. As protein: CASSDGTSSTDTQYF.

There are a few counts of this clonotype. The chain couples TRBV2 to TRBJ2-7, with 9 positions matching TRBD1. CDR1 SNHLY and CDR2 FYNNEI come from the germline V gene. The CDR3 is 13 residues long. Trimming cost V 6 bases and J 6 bases; bases outside gene matches: 6. CDR3 in amino acids: CASRGQGRIEQYF. As DNA, the CDR3 is TGTGCCAGCAGGGGACAGGGTCGGATCGAGCAGTACTTC.